This T cell receptor (beta chain) was retrieved from a study of shared clonotypes between healthy human individuals. The table lists this clone with a count of one. Its antigen is unidentified. CD45RO-negative, CCR7-selected cells formed the naive CD8 fraction, which excluded terminally differentiated effector memory CD45RA+ cells. This CDR3 is built from 14 residues. V was pared by 4 bases and J by 6 bases, with 6 bases of the junction left unmatched. Germline CDR1 SGHVS, CDR2 FNYEAQ. Study-wide points: An anticipated effect of sequencing depth on clonotype sharing among donors was recognized.

Assay used: immunoSEQ multiplex PCR; TCRdb lists only in-frame clones, some missing. The sample holds about 820,000 clones, 92% seen once. The sequence was obtained from a man aged 30 to 39 in good health. This chain connects TRBV7-6 to TRBJ1-2; 9 bases are shared with TRBD1. Sequencing was done on a sample of naive CD8+ T cells sorted from blood. The CDR3: CASSSAGTGNGYTF. The CDR3 DNA reads as TGTGCCAGCAGCTCGGCCGGGACAGGGAATGGCTACACCTTC.